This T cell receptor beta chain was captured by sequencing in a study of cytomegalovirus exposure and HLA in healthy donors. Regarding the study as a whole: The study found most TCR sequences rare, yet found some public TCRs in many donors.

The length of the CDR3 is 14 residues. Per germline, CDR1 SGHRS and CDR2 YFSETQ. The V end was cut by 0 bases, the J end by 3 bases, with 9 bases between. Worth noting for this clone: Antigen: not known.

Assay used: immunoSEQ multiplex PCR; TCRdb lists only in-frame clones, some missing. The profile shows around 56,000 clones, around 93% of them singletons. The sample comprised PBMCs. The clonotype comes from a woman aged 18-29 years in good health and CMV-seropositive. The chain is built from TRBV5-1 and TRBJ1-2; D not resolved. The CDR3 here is CASSLETAHYGYTF. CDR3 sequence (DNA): TGCGCCAGCAGCTTGGAAACTGCCCACTATGGCTACACCTTC.